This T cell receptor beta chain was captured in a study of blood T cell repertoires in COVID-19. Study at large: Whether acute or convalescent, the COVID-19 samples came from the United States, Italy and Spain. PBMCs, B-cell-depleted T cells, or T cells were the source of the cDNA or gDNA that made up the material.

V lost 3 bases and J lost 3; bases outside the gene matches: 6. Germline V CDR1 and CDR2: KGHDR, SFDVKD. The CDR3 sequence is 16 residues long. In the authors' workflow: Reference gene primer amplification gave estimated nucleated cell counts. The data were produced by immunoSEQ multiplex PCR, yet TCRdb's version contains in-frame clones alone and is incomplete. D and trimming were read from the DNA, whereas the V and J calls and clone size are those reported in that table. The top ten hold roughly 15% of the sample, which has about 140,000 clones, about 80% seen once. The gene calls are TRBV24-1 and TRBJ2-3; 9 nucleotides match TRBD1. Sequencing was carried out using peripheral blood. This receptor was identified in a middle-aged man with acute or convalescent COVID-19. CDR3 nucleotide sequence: TGTGCCACCAGTGATATAGGGACAGGGCGAACAGATACGCAGTATTTT. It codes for CATSDIGTGRTDTQYF.